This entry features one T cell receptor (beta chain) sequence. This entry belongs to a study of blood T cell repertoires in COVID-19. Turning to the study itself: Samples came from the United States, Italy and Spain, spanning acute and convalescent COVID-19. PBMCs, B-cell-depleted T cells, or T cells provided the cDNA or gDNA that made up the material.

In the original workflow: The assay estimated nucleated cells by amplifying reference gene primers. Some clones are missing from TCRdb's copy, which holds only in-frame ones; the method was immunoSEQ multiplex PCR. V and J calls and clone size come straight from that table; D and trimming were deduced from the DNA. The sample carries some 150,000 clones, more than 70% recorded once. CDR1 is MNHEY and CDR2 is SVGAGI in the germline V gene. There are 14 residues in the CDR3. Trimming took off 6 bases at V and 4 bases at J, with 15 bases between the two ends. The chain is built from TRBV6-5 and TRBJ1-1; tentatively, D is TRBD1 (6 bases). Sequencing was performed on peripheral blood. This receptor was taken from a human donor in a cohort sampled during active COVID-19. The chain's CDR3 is CASRNRAGSTEAFF. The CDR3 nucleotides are TGTGCCAGCAGAAACAGGGCAGGGAGCACTGAAGCTTTCTTT.